These 5 T cell receptor beta chains originate from one sample sequenced in a study of CD8 T cells in Susac syndrome. RNA amounts of 0.5 to 1 ug underwent reverse transcription with random hexamers. TCRdb re-derived calls from the immunoSEQ multiplex PCR reads in MiXCR, one entry per CDR3 protein. The profile covers roughly 44,000 distinct CDR3 sequences, with approximately 94% appearing a single time and more than 0.45% taken by the ten largest. Sequenced: CD8+ T cells from PBMCs. The receptors originated from a human donor in good health.

This rearrangement joins TRBV4-2 to TRBJ1-1; 7 bases line up with TRBD1. This CDR3 is 13 amino acids long. The junction had 9 bases not matched to a gene; V was cut back by 6 bases and J by 8 bases. Germline CDR1 LGHNA, CDR2 YNFKEQ. CDR3 coding DNA: TGTGCCAGCAGATGGGACAGCGACTTGGAAGCTTTCTTT. As protein: CASRWDSDLEAFF.

The chain recombines TRBV29-1 with TRBJ2-7; D gene uncertain. CDR1 and CDR2 from the germline V gene are SQVTM and ANQGSEA. This CDR3 spans 15 amino acids. Trimming left V 1 base short and J 3 bases short, with 16 bases between. The CDR3 nucleotides are TGCAGCGTTGAAGTATCCCCTAGGGTAGGCTACGAGCAGTACTTC. Its protein is CSVEVSPRVGYEQYF.

This clonotype is a singleton in its sample. J is TRBJ2-1 and V is TRBV29-1; possible D gene TRBD1, 6 bases. Trimming cost V 0 bases and J 2 bases, with 17 bases left between them. Per germline, CDR1 SQVTM and CDR2 ANQGSEA. CDR3 length: 17 amino acids. The CDR3 loop is CSVEEDGTPRAYNEQFF. The CDR3 nucleotides read TGCAGCGTTGAAGAAGACGGGACACCCCGTGCCTACAATGAGCAGTTCTTC.

The V call is TRBV29-1, the J call TRBJ2-3; no clear D gene. CDR3 length: 12 residues. Germline CDR1 is SQVTM and CDR2 is ANQGSEA. V gave up 4 bases and J gave up 2 bases, with 7 bases separating them. The CDR3 DNA is TGCAGCGTTGTGGATCTCACAGATACGCAGTATTTT. It yields the protein CSVVDLTDTQYF.

The rearrangement uses TRBV4-1 and TRBJ2-2, with no clear D. Germline-derived CDR1 and CDR2 are MGHRA and YSYEKL. Between the trimmed V and J ends, which lost 3 bases and 4 bases, there was a span of 9 bases. The CDR3 is 14 residues long. CDR3 DNA: TGCGCCAGCAGCCACGGACCTTTCACCGGGGAGCTGTTTTTT. As protein: CASSHGPFTGELFF.